What follows are 32 T cell receptor beta chains derived from one specimen sequenced in a study of blood T cells in healthy people across ages. Alongside a J-beta primer mix, a sample-barcoded 5' primer served in a second PCR lasting roughly 6 to 11 cycles. TCRdb re-analysed the 5' RACE reads in MiXCR, keeping a single row per CDR3 protein. The sample consists of hundreds of thousands of distinct CDR3 sequences, 58% of them appearing once. The source material was blood. The receptors come from a man aged 55 to 69 in good health.

The chain has TRBV10-3 and TRBJ1-6, with TRBD1 matching over 10 bases. The V gene end was trimmed by 2 bases and the J gene end by 8 bases; junction bases not matched to a gene: 3. The CDR3 totals 15 residues. CDR1 is ENHRY and CDR2 is SYGVKD in the germline V gene. The CDR3: CAISEGTGADSPLHF. The DNA for the CDR3 is TGTGCCATCAGTGAGGGGACAGGGGCGGATTCACCCCTCCACTTT.

The chain has TRBV6-5 and TRBJ2-1; TRBD2 aligns across 8 bases. The CDR3 is 14 amino acids. V was pared by 8 bases and J by 7 bases, with 10 bases of the junction left unmatched. Germline CDR1 and CDR2: MNHEY and SVGAGI. The CDR3, as DNA: TGTGCCAGCTGCGGGCGGGGGGTGAAGAATGAGCAGTTCTTC. Translating it yields CASCGRGVKNEQFF.

This clonotype showed up many times. The chain carries TRBV7-2 and TRBJ2-5; 11 bases are a match to TRBD2. Germline CDR1 reads SGHTA; CDR2 reads FQGNSA. There are 18 residues in the CDR3. J lost 4 bases, V lost 4 bases, and 14 bases had no gene match. The CDR3 is CASSSSNGASGGRETQYF. In DNA, the CDR3 is TGTGCCAGCAGCTCAAGCAACGGGGCTAGCGGGGGGAGAGAGACCCAGTACTTC.

This chain links TRBV5-1 with TRBJ2-3, with 9 positions matching TRBD1. V gave up 0 bases and J gave up 0 bases; unmatched junction bases: 8. The CDR3 totals 18 residues. Germline-derived CDR1 and CDR2 are SGHRS and YFSETQ. This CDR3 is CASSLGLQGTGSTDTQYF. DNA for the CDR3: TGCGCCAGCAGCTTGGGTCTTCAAGGGACAGGGAGCACAGATACGCAGTATTTT.

V gene TRBV4-1 combines with J gene TRBJ2-5; D is perhaps TRBD1 (6 bases). Trimming cost V 3 bases and J 5 bases, with 13 bases left between them. This CDR3 comprises 14 residues. Germline CDR1 MGHRA, CDR2 YSYEKL. CDR3 sequence reads: CASSHTQGTETQYF. The CDR3 region has the DNA TGCGCCAGCAGCCATACACAGGGTACGGAGACCCAGTACTTC.

The V gene is TRBV20-1, the J gene TRBJ2-5; 11 bases line up with TRBD2. The J call could be wrong; TRBJ2-7 is a better fit for the DNA end. CDR1 and CDR2 from the germline V gene are DFQATT and SNEGSKA (reference sequence). The CDR3 runs 16 residues. DNA for the CDR3: TGCAGTGCTAGAGATAGTGGGAGACTAGCGGGGCTCGAGCAGTACTTC. Amino acids: CSARDSGRLAGLEQYF.

The table lists this clonotype with a count of one. CDR3 sequence (DNA): TGTGCCAGCAGGCCGATCTCGGGGACCGGGGAGCTGTTTTTT. It encodes CASRPISGTGELFF. The rearrangement uses TRBV2 and TRBJ2-2; the D gene is possibly TRBD2 (5 bases). The CDR3 covers 14 residues. Between the trimmed V and J ends, which lost 6 bases and 5 bases, there was a span of 13 bases. Germline assignment: CDR1 SNHLY and CDR2 FYNNEI.

The V gene is TRBV2, the J gene TRBJ2-1; D unclear. The CDR3 is made up of 12 amino acids. Trimming removed 4 bases from V and 5 bases from J, with 6 bases in between. Germline V lookup: CDR1 SNHLY, CDR2 FYNNEI. The CDR3 is CASSVWDNEQFF. CDR3 coding DNA: TGTGCCAGCAGTGTCTGGGACAATGAGCAGTTCTTC.

The chain combines TRBV5-1 with TRBJ1-2, with a possible D match to TRBD1 (5 bases). Germline V lookup: CDR1 SGHRS, CDR2 YFSETQ. Between the trimmed V and J ends, which lost 0 bases and 3 bases, there was a span of 9 bases. The CDR3 length is 14 residues. Here the CDR3 reads CASSLGGFDYGYTF. The DNA for the CDR3 is TGCGCCAGCAGCTTGGGGGGGTTCGACTATGGCTACACCTTC.

This chain links TRBV5-1 with TRBJ2-1, with TRBD1 matching over 8 bases. Germline V gene sequence: CDR1 SGHRS, CDR2 YFSETQ. This CDR3 is built from 15 residues. Trimming at V came to 3 bases and at J to 7 bases, leaving 9 bases not matched to a gene. The CDR3 sequence: CASSSSQGAGNEQFF. In nucleotides, the CDR3 is TGCGCCAGCAGCTCCTCTCAGGGGGCGGGGAATGAGCAGTTCTTC.

The rearrangement uses TRBV5-5 and TRBJ2-3; D is unresolved. The CDR3 loop spans 14 amino acids. Germline V gene sequence: CDR1 SGHKS, CDR2 YYEKEE (reference sequence). V lost 0 bases and J 6 bases, leaving 11 bases between the germline ends. The CDR3: CASSLAVGEDTQYF. The CDR3 region has the DNA TGTGCCAGCAGCTTGGCAGTCGGCGAGGATACGCAGTATTTT.

V gene TRBV18 combines with J gene TRBJ1-6; possibly TRBD1 for D (6 bases). The CDR3 contains 16 residues. The V end was cut by 4 bases, the J end by 5 bases, with 15 bases between. Germline loops: CDR1 KGHSH, CDR2 LQKENI. CDR3 in DNA: TGTGCCAGCTCACGCGTGTCAGGGGAACATAATTCACCCCTCCACTTT. It translates to CASSRVSGEHNSPLHF.

The CDR3 here is CSAQGQGLHNEQFF. The CDR3 DNA is TGCAGTGCCCAGGGACAGGGGTTACACAATGAGCAGTTCTTC. The chain joins TRBV20-1 to TRBJ2-1, with 10 positions matching TRBD1. The CDR3 length is 14 residues. The germline CDR1 and CDR2 sequences are DFQATT and SNEGSKA (reference sequence). Trimming removed 6 bases from V and 5 bases from J; junction bases left unmatched: 7.

This clonotype was seen more than once but under ten times. The CDR3 loop is CASRNTGTYEQYF. The DNA of the CDR3 is TGTGCCAGCAGGAATACAGGGACCTACGAGCAGTACTTC. The chain combines TRBV6-5 with TRBJ2-7; tentative D call: TRBD1 (6 bases). The CDR3 consists of 13 residues. The V end was cut by 6 bases, the J end by 2 bases, with 11 bases between. Germline V lookup: CDR1 MNHEY, CDR2 SVGAGI.

This clonotype has just a few counts. This sequence joins TRBV6-1 and TRBJ2-5; D possibly matches TRBD1 or TRBD2 (5 bases each). Germline V gene lookup returns CDR1 MNHNS and CDR2 SASEGT. Between the trimmed V and J ends, which lost 7 bases and 1 base, there was a span of 10 bases. There are 13 residues in the CDR3. The DNA of the CDR3 is TGTGCCAGCAAACGGGGCAGCCAAGAGACCCAGTACTTC. Translating gives CASKRGSQETQYF.

The chain has TRBV20-1 and TRBJ1-5; 7 nucleotides match TRBD1. Unmatched junction bases numbered 9, after V lost 6 bases and J lost 4 bases. CDR1 and CDR2 (germline): DFQATT, SNEGSKA (reference sequence). This CDR3 region has 14 residues. The CDR3 DNA follows: TGCAGTGCCCCCCAAGTGGGACAGAATCAGCCCCAGCATTTT. This gives the protein CSAPQVGQNQPQHF.

This clonotype was seen a few times. The rearrangement joins TRBV28 to TRBJ2-5, with 9 bases lining up with TRBD1. J gave up 3 bases and V 6 bases, and 2 bases lay outside the gene matches. Germline V gene sequence: CDR1 MDHEN, CDR2 SYDVKM. The length of the CDR3 is 13 residues. CDR3: CASRGQGKETQYF. CDR3 DNA: TGTGCCAGCAGGGGACAGGGAAAAGAGACCCAGTACTTC.

This sequence joins TRBV4-1 and TRBJ1-6; the match to TRBD1 covers 7 bases. The germline V gene encodes CDR1 MGHRA and CDR2 YSYEKL. J was trimmed by 3 bases and V by 1 base; bases with no gene match: 3. The length of the CDR3 is 16 residues. Here the CDR3 DNA reads TGCGCCAGCAGCCAAGTTGGGGACAGCTATAATTCACCCCTCCACTTT. Its translation: CASSQVGDSYNSPLHF.

There are many counts of this clonotype. The chain recombines TRBV7-9 with TRBJ2-5; D call uncertain. The CDR3 length is 12 residues. Germline CDR1 reads SEHNR; CDR2 reads FQNEAQ (reference sequence). The germline V and J ends were trimmed by 6 bases and 5 bases, with 10 bases remaining between them. The CDR3 loop reads CASSLNVETQYF. The CDR3 region has the DNA TGTGCCAGCAGTTTAAATGTGGAGACCCAGTACTTC.

With regard to this clonotype: An end of the junction does not agree with germline; a read error may underlie this. The rearrangement uses TRBV10-3 and TRBJ2-3; the D gene is possibly TRBD1 (5 bases). Per the germline V gene, CDR1 is ENHRY and CDR2 is SYGVKD. The CDR3 has 13 amino acids. In nucleotides, the CDR3 is TGTGCCGTCAGTAGGGGCCCCACAGATACGCAGTATTTT. Protein: CAVSRGPTDTQYF.

This clonotype appeared a few times. This sequence joins TRBV20-1 and TRBJ1-1, with D perhaps TRBD1 (5 bases). This CDR3 is 14 amino acids long. The germline V gene encodes CDR1 DFQATT and CDR2 SNEGSKA (reference sequence). Deletions cut 1 base from V and 3 bases from J, with 12 bases between. This CDR3 is CSARGARADTEAFF. The CDR3 coding sequence is TGCAGTGCTAGAGGGGCCAGGGCGGACACTGAAGCTTTCTTT.

This clonotype was detected a few times. The rearrangement links TRBV4-1 to TRBJ1-2; D remains ambiguous. The CDR3 is 15 residues long. Trimming cost V 1 base and J 0 bases, with 9 bases left between them. Germline V gene lookup returns CDR1 MGHRA and CDR2 YSYEKL. The CDR3 bases are TGCGCCAGCAGCCAAGGATCAGGTCCTAACTATGGCTACACCTTC. It is translated as CASSQGSGPNYGYTF.

The CDR3 region is CASSKSGHYNEQFF. Here the CDR3 DNA reads TGTGCCAGCAGTAAATCAGGGCACTACAATGAGCAGTTCTTC. The chain carries TRBV28 and TRBJ2-1, with D possibly being TRBD1 (5 bases). Germline V gene sequence: CDR1 MDHEN, CDR2 SYDVKM. Trimming left V 5 bases short and J 3 bases short, with 11 bases between. The CDR3 loop spans 14 amino acids.

V is TRBV3-1 and J is TRBJ2-2, with D perhaps being TRBD1 or TRBD2 (6 bases each). This CDR3 has 17 amino acids. V gave up 0 bases and J gave up 4 bases, with 15 bases separating them. Germline CDR1 reads LGHDT; CDR2 reads YNNKEL (reference sequence). The CDR3 DNA reads as TGTGCCAGCAGCCAAGATCGAGGGGGGCGAGGCACCGGGGAGCTGTTTTTT. Encoded protein: CASSQDRGGRGTGELFF.

This clonotype was seen a handful of times. J is TRBJ2-1 and V is TRBV5-1; no firm D call. The V end lost 0 bases, the J end lost 9 bases, and 13 bases lay between the germline ends. Germline-derived CDR1 and CDR2 are SGHRS and YFSETQ. CDR3 length: 14 residues. CDR3 protein: CASSLAGFVGEQFF. The CDR3 nucleotides are TGCGCCAGCAGCTTGGCCGGGTTTGTCGGTGAGCAGTTCTTC.

This clonotype has a handful of counts. The V and J genes are TRBV12-3 or TRBV12-4 and TRBJ1-2, with D perhaps TRBD1 (6 bases). The ends were cut back, 4 bases at V and 10 bases at J, with 13 bases in the middle. The CDR3 covers 12 residues. The CDR3 nucleotides are TGTGCCAGCAGTTCAGACAGGCCGTACTACACCTTC. Translation gives CASSSDRPYYTF.

V usage is TRBV2 and J usage is TRBJ2-1; maybe TRBD1 (5 bases). The V gene lost 3 bases and the J gene lost 0 bases, with 15 bases spanning the gap. The CDR3 spans 17 residues. CDR1 is SNHLY, CDR2 FYNNEI, per germline. CDR3 sequence reads: CASSELVGPSSYNEQFF. CDR3 in DNA: TGTGCCAGCAGTGAGCTGGTGGGGCCCAGCTCCTACAATGAGCAGTTCTTC.

CDR3 sequence reads: CASSYPDSQHF. For the CDR3, the DNA is TGTGCCAGCAGTTACCCAGATTCCCAGCATTTT. The chain has TRBV6-2 or TRBV6-3 and TRBJ1-5; D remains unclear. The CDR3 sequence is 11 residues long. Deletions cut 2 bases from V and 11 bases from J, with 7 bases between. Germline assignment: CDR1 MNHEY and CDR2 SVGEGT.

This clonotype has a count of ten or more. The V call is TRBV9, the J call TRBJ2-6; no reliable D call. V was pared by 0 bases and J by 0 bases, with 4 bases between. CDR1 is SGDLS, CDR2 YYNGEE, per germline. The CDR3 consists of 15 residues. The CDR3 DNA follows: TGTGCCAGCAGCGTAGGGAGCTCTGGGGCCAACGTCCTGACTTTC. This gives the protein CASSVGSSGANVLTF. Together with reference TRBV9 and TRBJ2-6, the CDR3 gives the full variable domain: DSGVTQTPKHLITATGQRVTLRCSPRSGDLSVYWYQQSLDQGLQFLIQYYNGEERAKGNILERFSAQQFPDLHSELNLSSLELGDSALYFCASSVGSSGANVLTFGAGSRLTVL.

The V call is TRBV20-1, the J call TRBJ1-2; D remains unclear. This CDR3 is 11 amino acids long. The V gene lost 3 bases and the J gene lost 3 bases, with 5 bases spanning the gap. Germline V lookup: CDR1 DFQATT, CDR2 SNEGSKA (reference sequence). In DNA form, the CDR3 reads TGCAGTGCTAGGTGGGACTATGGCTACACCTTC. Protein: CSARWDYGYTF.

The rearrangement links TRBV20-1 to TRBJ2-1; D perhaps matches TRBD2 (6 bases). The CDR3 totals 12 residues. Trimming removed 3 bases at V and 12 bases at J, with 15 bases between. Germline lookup yields CDR1 DFQATT and CDR2 SNEGSKA (reference sequence). The CDR3 nucleotides are TGCAGTGCTAGCGGGGGAACCCAATTGCAGTTCTTC. Its translation is CSASGGTQLQFF.

V and J are TRBV2 and TRBJ2-3; D assignment may be TRBD1 or TRBD2 (5 bases each). V was shortened by 8 bases and J by 0 bases, with 12 bases between the two germline ends. The length of the CDR3 is 14 residues. Looked up from germline, CDR1 is SNHLY and CDR2 is FYNNEI. The CDR3: CASGRDPSTDTQYF. CDR3 bases: TGTGCCAGCGGCCGGGACCCTAGCACAGATACGCAGTATTTT.